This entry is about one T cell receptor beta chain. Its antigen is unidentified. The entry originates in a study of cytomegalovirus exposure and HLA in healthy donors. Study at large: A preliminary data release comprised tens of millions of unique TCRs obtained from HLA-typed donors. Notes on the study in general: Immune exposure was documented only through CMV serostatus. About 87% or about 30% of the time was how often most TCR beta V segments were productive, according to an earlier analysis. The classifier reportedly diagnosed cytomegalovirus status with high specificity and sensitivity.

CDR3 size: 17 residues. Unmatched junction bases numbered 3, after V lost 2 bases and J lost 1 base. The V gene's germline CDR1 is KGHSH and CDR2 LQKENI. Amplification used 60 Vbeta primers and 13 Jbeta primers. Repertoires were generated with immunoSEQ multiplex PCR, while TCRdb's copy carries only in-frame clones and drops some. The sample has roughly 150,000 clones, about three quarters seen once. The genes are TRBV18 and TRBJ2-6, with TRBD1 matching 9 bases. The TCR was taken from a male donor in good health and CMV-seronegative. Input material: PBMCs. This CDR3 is CASSPIGTGSGANVLTF. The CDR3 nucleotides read TGTGCCAGCTCACCAATTGGGACAGGGTCTGGGGCCAACGTCCTGACTTTC.